These 21 T cell receptor beta chains were all obtained from the same sample, sequenced in a study of CD8 T cells in ankylosing spondylitis. Via MiXCR, TCRdb re-called the 5' RACE reads, giving one row per CDR3 protein. The top ten clones hold roughly 9.4% of a sample with under 15,000 distinct CDR3 sequences, 2.8% of them seen once. Sample: blood, either unsorted or a sorted T cell fraction (not recorded which). The source of these receptors is a male donor with ankylosing spondylitis or in good health (not recorded which).

The V gene is TRBV9, the J gene TRBJ2-2; D is perhaps TRBD2 (5 bases). Germline CDR1 is SGDLS and CDR2 is YYNGEE. The CDR3 is made up of 15 amino acids. Trimming left V 4 bases short and J 6 bases short, with 16 bases between. The CDR3 DNA is TGTGCCAGCAGCACCGTGGTATCTAGCTCCGGGGAGCTGTTTTTT. This sequence encodes CASSTVVSSSGELFF.

This clonotype was counted at least ten times. The rearrangement joins TRBV9 to TRBJ2-6; TRBD2 matches 11 bases. This CDR3 contains 20 residues. Germline CDR1 SGDLS, CDR2 YYNGEE. The V and J ends lost 0 bases and 4 bases, in that order; junction bases with no gene match: 12. CDR3 amino acids: CASSVEDSTSGDPGANVLTF. The CDR3 region has the DNA TGTGCCAGCAGCGTAGAAGATTCGACTAGCGGGGACCCAGGGGCCAACGTCCTGACTTTC.

The sample holds many counts of this clonotype. CDR3 protein: CASSVAPGTSGDYYEQYF. The CDR3 bases are TGTGCCAGCAGCGTAGCCCCCGGGACTAGCGGGGACTACTACGAGCAGTACTTC. The chain uses TRBV9 and TRBJ2-7, with TRBD2 matching 13 bases. With 0 bases clipped from V and 3 bases from J, the junction kept 9 bases outside the gene matches. The CDR3 covers 18 residues. Germline CDR1 SGDLS, CDR2 YYNGEE.

This clonotype was observed many times. V and J are TRBV9 and TRBJ2-3, with TRBD2 as a possible D gene (5 bases). CDR1 is SGDLS and CDR2 is YYNGEE in the germline V gene. Trimming took 4 bases from V and 7 from J, leaving 13 bases between them. CDR3 length equals 13 residues. CDR3 protein: CASSYQSGYTQYF. CDR3 DNA: TGTGCCAGCAGCTACCAAAGCGGTTATACGCAGTATTTT.

This clonotype has ten or more counts. The genes are TRBV9 and TRBJ2-1; D gene uncertain. The CDR3 consists of 14 residues. V was pared by 4 bases and J by 0 bases, with 8 bases between. Per germline, CDR1 SGDLS and CDR2 YYNGEE. CDR3 amino acids: CASSNSSSYNEQFF. CDR3 nucleotides: TGTGCCAGCAGCAACAGTAGCTCCTACAATGAGCAGTTCTTC.

The V gene is TRBV9, the J gene TRBJ2-1, with D unclear. The length of the CDR3 is 12 residues. Per germline, CDR1 SGDLS and CDR2 YYNGEE. V was clipped by 7 bases and J by 7 bases, with 12 bases between them. The CDR3 DNA is TGTGCCAGCTCGACGGGTCGGAATGAGCAGTTCTTC. This translates into CASSTGRNEQFF.

By frequency in the sample, this clonotype is medium-sized (0.01 to 0.1%). V and J are TRBV9 and TRBJ1-2, with D perhaps TRBD1 (5 bases). The CDR3 loop spans 13 amino acids. The germline V gene has CDR1 SGDLS and CDR2 YYNGEE. Trimming removed 0 bases from V and 11 bases from J, with 14 bases in between. CDR3 in DNA: TGTGCCAGCAGCGTAGCTACGGGGACCGGTTACACCTTC. It translates to CASSVATGTGYTF.

This clonotype has at least ten counts. At one of its ends the junction is not consistent with the germline gene, which may arise from a read error. V and J are TRBV9 and TRBJ1-1; TRBD1 might be the D (6 bases). The length of the CDR3 is 13 residues. Germline assignment: CDR1 SGDLS and CDR2 YYNGEE. In DNA, the CDR3 is TGTGCCAGCAGCCGTAGAGGGGGATCTGAGGCTTTCTTT. It translates to CASSRRGGSEAFF.

This clonotype was observed at least ten times. J is TRBJ2-2 and V is TRBV9; TRBD1 matches 8 bases. This CDR3 region has 15 residues. The germline V gene has CDR1 SGDLS and CDR2 YYNGEE. With 4 bases clipped from V and 5 bases from J, the junction kept 7 bases outside the gene matches. The CDR3 loop reads CASSPWTGQTGELFF. CDR3 nucleotide sequence: TGTGCCAGCAGCCCTTGGACAGGGCAGACCGGGGAGCTGTTTTTT.

This clonotype was counted many times. The gene calls are TRBV9 and TRBJ2-1, with TRBD1 matching 7 bases. Germline trimming cut 0 bases from V and 0 bases from J; bases unmatched to any gene: 3. Germline lookup yields CDR1 SGDLS and CDR2 YYNGEE. This CDR3 comprises 16 residues. Here the CDR3 DNA reads TGTGCCAGCAGCGTAGGGACAGGTGGCTCCTACAATGAGCAGTTCTTC. It is translated as CASSVGTGGSYNEQFF. Supplemented by reference TRBV9 and TRBJ2-1, the full variable domain reads DSGVTQTPKHLITATGQRVTLRCSPRSGDLSVYWYQQSLDQGLQFLIQYYNGEERAKGNILERFSAQQFPDLHSELNLSSLELGDSALYFCASSVGTGGSYNEQFFGPGTRLTVL.

This clonotype was seen once. In this CDR3 the conserved last residue, phenylalanine or tryptophan, is missing, so a read error is likely. J is TRBJ2-5 and V is TRBV19; 8 nucleotides agree with TRBD2. This CDR3 has 15 amino acids. Germline V gives CDR1 LNHDA, CDR2 SQIVND (reference sequence). The J segment lost 5 bases and the V segment lost 6 bases, leaving 11 bases of the junction unmatched. CDR3 in amino acids: CASRLPGLESETQYL. The DNA of the CDR3 is TGTGCCAGTAGACTTCCGGGACTAGAGTCGGAGACCCAGTACCTC.

This clonotype was detected ten times or more. V and J are TRBV9 and TRBJ2-1, with TRBD2 as a possible D gene (6 bases). Trimming cost V 2 bases and J 0 bases, with 9 bases left between them. Germline CDR1 SGDLS, CDR2 YYNGEE. CDR3 length: 15 residues. The CDR3 coding sequence is TGTGCCAGCAGCGTTAATAGCGGCTCCTACAATGAGCAGTTCTTC. This translates into CASSVNSGSYNEQFF.

This clonotype was counted at least ten times. V gene TRBV9 combines with J gene TRBJ1-1; no definite D call. The CDR3 totals 13 residues. V gave up 4 bases and J gave up 4 bases, with 11 bases separating them. CDR1 and CDR2 from the germline V gene are SGDLS and YYNGEE. The CDR3 protein is CASSTTSGTEAFF. The CDR3 DNA is TGTGCCAGCAGCACAACCTCCGGCACTGAAGCTTTCTTT.

This clonotype was picked up many times. This chain uses TRBV9 with TRBJ2-5, with 7 positions matching TRBD1. The CDR3 covers 13 residues. Germline loops: CDR1 SGDLS, CDR2 YYNGEE. V shed 2 bases and J 5 bases; nucleotides not matched to a gene: 3. The CDR3 nucleotides read TGTGCCAGCAGCGTGAACAGGGGTGAGACCCAGTACTTC. This translates into CASSVNRGETQYF.

This clonotype has ten or more counts. This chain connects TRBV9 to TRBJ2-3; D ambiguous. The CDR3 totals 15 residues. Deletions cut 1 base from V and 0 bases from J, with 9 bases between. Germline V gives CDR1 SGDLS, CDR2 YYNGEE. CDR3 in amino acids: CASSVSSVSTDTQYF. DNA of the CDR3: TGTGCCAGCAGCGTATCTTCTGTGAGCACAGATACGCAGTATTTT.

This clonotype was seen at least ten times. V usage is TRBV9 and J usage is TRBJ1-6; D may be TRBD1 (6 bases). There are 15 residues in the CDR3. The V and J ends lost 1 base and 8 bases respectively, with 13 bases between them. Germline loops: CDR1 SGDLS, CDR2 YYNGEE. The CDR3 protein is CASSVKGGEDSPLHF. CDR3 nucleotides: TGTGCCAGCAGCGTAAAAGGGGGAGAAGATTCACCCCTCCACTTT.

In its sample, this clonotype ranks as medium-sized. The V call is TRBV9, the J call TRBJ2-4, with 9 bases that match TRBD2. Germline CDR1 SGDLS, CDR2 YYNGEE. Trimming took 0 bases from V and 0 from J; bases not matched to a gene: 7. This CDR3 region has 18 residues. This CDR3 reads CASSVEAAGGIAKNIQYF. CDR3 DNA sequence: TGTGCCAGCAGCGTAGAAGCAGCGGGAGGTATAGCCAAAAACATTCAGTACTTC. Full variable domain (missing parts from reference TRBV9 and TRBJ2-4): DSGVTQTPKHLITATGQRVTLRCSPRSGDLSVYWYQQSLDQGLQFLIQYYNGEERAKGNILERFSAQQFPDLHSELNLSSLELGDSALYFCASSVEAAGGIAKNIQYFGAGTRLSVL.

This clonotype was seen at least ten times. The CDR3, as DNA: TGTGCCAGCAGCGTTCAACTAGCGGTGGGCACAGATACGCAGTATTTT. It specifies CASSVQLAVGTDTQYF. This chain uses TRBV9 with TRBJ2-3; 8 nucleotides line up with TRBD2. V lost 2 bases and J lost 1; bases outside the gene matches: 6. The CDR3 totals 16 residues. Germline CDR1 is SGDLS and CDR2 is YYNGEE.

The table lists this clonotype with many counts. The chain combines TRBV9 with TRBJ2-2; 9 bases agree with TRBD1. V trimming: 1 base; J trimming: 6 bases; junction bases outside the gene matches: 7. The length of the CDR3 is 16 residues. Looked up from germline, CDR1 is SGDLS and CDR2 is YYNGEE. The CDR3 protein is CASSVFSGQGPGELFF. CDR3 DNA sequence: TGTGCCAGCAGCGTATTTTCGGGACAGGGACCCGGGGAGCTGTTTTTT.

By share, this clonotype counts as medium-sized (0.01 to 0.1%). CDR3 in amino acids: CASSPGLAGTDTQYF. As DNA, the CDR3 is TGTGCCAGCAGCCCGGGACTAGCGGGGACAGATACGCAGTATTTT. The V and J genes are TRBV9 and TRBJ2-3; 13 bases are a match to TRBD2. In germline, CDR1 is SGDLS, CDR2 YYNGEE. V was clipped by 4 bases and J by 3 bases; unmatched bases: 2. The CDR3 runs 15 residues.

This clonotype has a count of ten or more. The J gene is TRBJ2-3, the V gene TRBV9; D uncertain. The CDR3 sequence is 16 residues long. Germline V gene data show CDR1 as SGDLS and CDR2 as YYNGEE. V was clipped by 0 bases and J by 4 bases, with 15 bases between them. The CDR3 sequence is CASSVDGSRRSDTQYF. CDR3 bases: TGTGCCAGCAGCGTAGATGGCTCAAGACGGTCAGATACGCAGTATTTT.